One and the same sample provided the 15 T cell receptor beta chains below, sequenced in a study of blood T cell repertoires in COVID-19. Here immunoSEQ multiplex PCR was the method, and the copy in TCRdb shows in-frame clones only, minus some. The repertoire holds some 400,000 clones, with roughly nine tenths as singletons. Sequencing was performed on PBMCs or T cells enriched from blood (not recorded which). All receptors come from a middle-aged woman who had been exposed to COVID-19.

The chain couples TRBV10-2 to TRBJ2-3; D is ambiguous. With 6 bases removed from V and 5 bases from J, the gap between germline ends came to 6 bases. The CDR3 totals 11 residues. The germline V gene has CDR1 WSHSY and CDR2 SAAADI. As DNA, the CDR3 is TGCGCCAGCAGCCAAATAGATACGCAGTATTTT. Protein: CASSQIDTQYF.

The CDR3 loop is CASREPGRLAGDTQYF. CDR3 DNA: TGTGCCAGCAGGGAACCAGGACGACTAGCCGGTGATACGCAGTATTTT. The chain combines TRBV5-4 with TRBJ2-3, with 7 bases that match TRBD2. The V gene end was trimmed by 5 bases and the J gene end by 6 bases; junction bases not matched to a gene: 15. Per germline, CDR1 SGHNT and CDR2 YYREEE (reference sequence). This CDR3 has 16 residues. The variable domain in full, completed from reference TRBV5-4 and TRBJ2-3, reads ETGVTQSPTHLIKTRGQQVTLRCSSQSGHNTVSWYQQALGQGPQFIFQYYREEENGRGNFPPRFSGLQFPNYSSELNVNALELDDSALYLCASREPGRLAGDTQYFGPGTRLTVL.

This clone was found once. The J gene is TRBJ1-1, the V gene TRBV4-1, with D possibly TRBD1 on 5 matching bases. The CDR3 totals 16 residues. The V gene lost 0 bases and the J gene lost 6 bases, with 17 bases spanning the gap. CDR1 MGHRA and CDR2 YSYEKL come from the germline V gene. The CDR3 DNA reads as TGCGCCAGCAGCCAAGATAGAAGAGGCCGGGGGTCTGAAGCTTTCTTT. It is translated as CASSQDRRGRGSEAFF.

The CDR3: CASSRVYGGTDTQYF. CDR3 DNA sequence: TGTGCCAGTTCCAGGGTATACGGTGGCACAGATACGCAGTATTTT. The chain joins TRBV7-3 to TRBJ2-3; D is perhaps TRBD1 (5 bases). Trimming took 9 bases from V and 1 from J, leaving 17 bases between them. CDR3 length: 15 residues. Germline loops: CDR1 SGHTA, CDR2 FQGTGA.

In DNA, the CDR3 is TGTGCCAGTAGTACCCAGGGGATACGCTACGAGCAGTACTTC. Translating gives CASSTQGIRYEQYF. The chain couples TRBV19 to TRBJ2-7, with a possible D match to TRBD1 (6 bases). Between the trimmed V and J ends, which lost 4 bases and 3 bases, there was a span of 13 bases. Germline CDR1 reads LNHDA; CDR2 reads SQIVND (reference sequence). The CDR3 length is 14 residues.

CDR3 amino acids: CASRRGSGHAGMNTEAFF. The CDR3 DNA follows: TGTGCCAGTAGAAGGGGGTCAGGGCACGCCGGTATGAACACTGAAGCTTTCTTT. This chain uses TRBV19 with TRBJ1-1, with D perhaps matching TRBD1 (6 bases). Trimming took 6 bases from V and 0 from J, leaving 23 bases between them. The CDR3 spans 18 residues. Germline V gene sequence: CDR1 LNHDA, CDR2 SQIVND (reference sequence).

The rearrangement links TRBV7-9 to TRBJ1-2; D call uncertain. The CDR3 length is 12 residues. The V and J ends lost 3 bases and 8 bases respectively, with 10 bases between them. Germline CDR1 reads SEHNR; CDR2 reads FQNEAQ (reference sequence). The CDR3 nucleotides read TGTGCCAGCAGCTTCGGTCTGGAGGGCTACACCTTC. It codes for CASSFGLEGYTF.

V is TRBV11-3 and J is TRBJ1-1, with D perhaps matching TRBD1 (5 bases). The V end was cut by 7 bases, the J end by 0 bases, with 15 bases between. CDR3 length: 15 amino acids. Germline loops: CDR1 SGHNT, CDR2 YENEEA. The chain's CDR3 is CASNIGGAMNTEAFF. The CDR3 DNA is TGTGCCAGCAATATCGGAGGGGCCATGAACACTGAAGCTTTCTTT.

As for this clone: The sample carries other DNA sequences with the same CDR3. The chain uses TRBV27 and TRBJ1-6; D not certain. The CDR3 has 12 residues. Germline CDR1 and CDR2: MNHEY and SMNVEV (reference sequence). Trimming took off 6 bases at V and 4 bases at J, with 4 bases between the two ends. CDR3 sequence reads: CASSPYNSPLHF. The CDR3 DNA follows: TGTGCCAGCAGCCCGTATAATTCACCCCTCCACTTT.

The V and J genes are TRBV6-5 and TRBJ1-2; weak D call: TRBD1 (5 bases). Germline V gene data show CDR1 as MNHEY and CDR2 as SVGAGI. V was trimmed by 7 bases and J by 4 bases, leaving 16 bases between them. The CDR3 is 14 residues long. The CDR3 DNA reads as TGTGCCAGCAAGGTAGACCCGGGGGGCTATGGCTACACCTTC. Amino acid sequence: CASKVDPGGYGYTF.

The chain is built from TRBV6-6 and TRBJ2-1; D may correspond to TRBD1 or TRBD2 (6 bases each). Germline CDR1 MNHNY, CDR2 SVGAGI (reference sequence). The V gene lost 6 bases and the J gene lost 0 bases, with 27 bases spanning the gap. CDR3 length equals 20 residues. The CDR3 region has the DNA TGTGCCAGCAGCGACTCGGGGGCCGGGAAGGGTAGGGGCTCCTACAATGAGCAGTTCTTC. Residues: CASSDSGAGKGRGSYNEQFF.

This sequence joins TRBV6-2 or TRBV6-3 and TRBJ2-7; TRBD2 aligns across 10 bases. Germline CDR1 and CDR2: MNHEY and SVGEGT. Trimming at V came to 4 bases and at J to 3 bases, leaving 6 bases not matched to a gene. The CDR3 spans 15 residues. The CDR3 here is CASSFKREGLYEQYF. CDR3 nucleotides: TGTGCCAGCAGTTTCAAGCGGGAGGGCCTCTACGAGCAGTACTTC.

The genes are TRBV7-8 and TRBJ1-1, with TRBD1 matching 7 bases. J lost 2 bases, V lost 3 bases, and 6 bases had no gene match. The germline V gene encodes CDR1 SGHVS and CDR2 FQNEAQ. The CDR3 totals 15 residues. Written as DNA, the CDR3 is TGTGCCAGCAGCTTTGGAGGGGGCACTAACACTGAAGCTTTCTTT. Amino acid sequence: CASSFGGGTNTEAFF.

J is TRBJ2-3 and V is TRBV11-2; 7 bases are shared with TRBD2. Germline values: CDR1 SGHAT, CDR2 FQNNGV. This CDR3 is 15 amino acids long. V was clipped by 0 bases and J by 5 bases; unmatched bases: 5. The chain's CDR3 is CASSLDGGGGDTQYF. CDR3 nucleotide sequence: TGTGCCAGCAGCTTAGACGGAGGCGGGGGAGATACGCAGTATTTT.

The chain uses TRBV24-1 and TRBJ2-3, with 7 bases matching TRBD2. The CDR3 sequence is 17 residues long. V lost 4 bases, J lost 0 bases, and 9 bases stayed unmatched. Germline CDR1 reads KGHDR; CDR2 reads SFDVKD. The CDR3 is CATSDPASGTSTDTQYF. The CDR3 nucleotides are TGTGCCACCAGTGACCCCGCCAGCGGGACTAGCACAGATACGCAGTATTTT.